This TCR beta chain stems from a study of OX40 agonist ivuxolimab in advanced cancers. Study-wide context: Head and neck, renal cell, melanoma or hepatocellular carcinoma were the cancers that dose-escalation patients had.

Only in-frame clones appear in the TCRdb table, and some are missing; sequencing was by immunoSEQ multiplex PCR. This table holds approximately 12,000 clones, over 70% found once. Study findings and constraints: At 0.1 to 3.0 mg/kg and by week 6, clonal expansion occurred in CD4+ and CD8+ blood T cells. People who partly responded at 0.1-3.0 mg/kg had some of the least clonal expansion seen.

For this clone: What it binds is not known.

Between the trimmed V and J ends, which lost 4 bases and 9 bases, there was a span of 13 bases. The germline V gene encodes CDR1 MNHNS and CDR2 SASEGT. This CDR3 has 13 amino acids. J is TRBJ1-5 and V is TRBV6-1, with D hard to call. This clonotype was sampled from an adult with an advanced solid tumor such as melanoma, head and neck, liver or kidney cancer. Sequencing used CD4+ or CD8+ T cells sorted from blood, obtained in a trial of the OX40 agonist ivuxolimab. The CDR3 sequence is CASSAGQSWPQHF. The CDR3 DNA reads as TGTGCCAGCAGTGCCGGGCAAAGTTGGCCCCAGCATTTT.